A selection of T cell receptor beta chains follows, all from one sample in a study of cytomegalovirus exposure and HLA in healthy donors. TCRdb keeps only in-frame clones here, not all; method: immunoSEQ multiplex PCR. The sample includes some 170,000 clones, more than 80% of them seen just once. Sample: PBMCs. The receptors come from a woman under 40 in good health and CMV-seropositive. Each CDR3 is given with its conserved first and last residue. D genes are given only for firm matches. The size of a clone is reported for some rows only, either as once, few or many, or as a class for expanded clones.

V	J	D	size	CDR3	DNA
TRBV2	TRBJ1-1	TRBD1	once	CASSGQGRSTTEAFF	TGTGCCAGCAGCGGACAGGGAAGATCGACAACTGAAGCTTTCTTT
TRBV4-1	TRBJ1-2	TRBD1	.	CASSPRQGDWGYYGYTF	TGCGCCAGCAGCCCCCGACAGGGAGATTGGGGGTACTATGGCTACACCTTC
TRBV4-1	TRBJ1-5	.	.	CASSQPVGGARNQPQHF	TGCGCCAGCAGCCAACCCGTGGGGGGGGCTCGAAATCAGCCCCAGCATTTT
TRBV5-1	TRBJ2-3	.	.	CASSFGTPNRDTQYF	TGCGCCAGCAGCTTCGGGACACCTAACCGAGATACGCAGTATTTT
TRBV5-1	TRBJ1-1	.	.	CASSPRQATNTEAFF	TGCGCCAGCAGCCCGCGACAGGCCACGAACACTGAAGCTTTCTTT
TRBV4-2	TRBJ2-3	TRBD2	.	CASSQALTIGGRSTDTQYF	TGTGCCAGCAGCCAAGCACTAACGATCGGGGGGAGGAGCACAGATACGCAGTATTTT
TRBV2	TRBJ1-2	TRBD1	.	CASSGDREANYGYTF	TGTGCCAGCAGTGGGGACAGGGAGGCAAACTATGGCTACACCTTC
TRBV16	TRBJ1-1	.	.	CASSQSLGQGTEAFF	TGTGCCAGCAGCCAATCACTGGGGCAGGGTACTGAAGCTTTCTTT
TRBV4-1	TRBJ2-7	TRBD1	.	CASSLSPGQGSYEQYF	TGCGCCAGCAGCCTCTCACCAGGACAGGGCTCCTACGAGCAGTACTTC
TRBV6-1	TRBJ1-5	TRBD1	.	CASRTGAGNQPQHF	TGTGCCAGCAGGACAGGGGCTGGAAATCAGCCCCAGCATTTT
TRBV7-6	TRBJ1-1	.	.	CASSLDPRRNTEAFF	TGTGCCAGCAGCTTAGACCCCAGGCGGAACACTGAAGCTTTCTTT
TRBV7-8	TRBJ1-2	.	.	CASSLDGNYGYTF	TGTGCCAGCAGCTTAGACGGGAACTATGGCTACACCTTC
TRBV6-5	TRBJ2-3	TRBD2	once	CASSLGLAGGDTQYF	TGTGCCAGCAGCCTCGGACTAGCGGGGGGGGATACGCAGTATTTT
TRBV7-9	TRBJ2-3	.	.	CASSRSGGTDTQYF	TGTGCCAGCAGCCGATCAGGGGGGACAGATACGCAGTATTTT
TRBV5-6	TRBJ1-1	.	few	CASSLGPLDGEAFF	TGTGCCAGCAGCTTGGGGCCCCTAGATGGTGAAGCTTTCTTT
TRBV7-2	TRBJ1-4	.	.	CASSVQGYNEKLFF	TGTGCCAGCAGCGTCCAGGGTTATAATGAAAAACTGTTTTTT
TRBV7-2	TRBJ1-2	.	.	CATARETGYAYGYTF	TGTGCCACCGCCCGCGAAACAGGGTATGCCTATGGCTACACCTTC
TRBV9	TRBJ2-5	.	few	CASSVGGGLQETQYF	TGTGCCAGCAGCGTAGGGGGGGGGCTCCAAGAGACCCAGTACTTC
TRBV7-6	TRBJ2-7	.	.	CASSSDQGYEQYF	TGTGCCAGCAGCTCTGACCAGGGGTACGAGCAGTACTTC
TRBV19	TRBJ2-5	TRBD1	.	CASRGQGGRETQYF	TGTGCCAGTAGGGGACAGGGCGGGCGAGAGACCCAGTACTTC
TRBV5-1	TRBJ1-1	.	.	CASSLEDSLIATEAFF	TGCGCCAGCAGCTTGGAGGACAGTTTAATCGCCACTGAAGCTTTCTTT
TRBV18	TRBJ2-3	TRBD2	.	CASSPLGGDLTDTQYF	TGTGCCAGCTCACCCCTTGGGGGGGACCTCACAGATACGCAGTATTTT
TRBV4-3	TRBJ2-7	.	.	CASSQDGGGGYEQYF	TGCGCCAGCAGCCAAGATGGGGGCGGGGGCTACGAGCAGTACTTC
TRBV5-4	TRBJ2-1	.	.	CASSLAMAGAYNEQFF	TGTGCCAGCAGCTTGGCCATGGCGGGGGCGTACAATGAGCAGTTCTTC
TRBV11-1	TRBJ1-5	.	few	CASSPEVIPQHF	TGTGCCAGCAGCCCAGAAGTGATACCCCAGCATTTT
TRBV6-5	TRBJ2-7	.	.	CASSNRASSYEQYF	TGTGCCAGCTCAAACAGGGCCAGCTCCTACGAGCAGTACTTC
TRBV19	TRBJ1-2	TRBD1	.	CASANPGTGRDGYTF	TGTGCCAGCGCCAACCCCGGGACAGGGAGGGACGGCTACACCTTC
TRBV9	TRBJ2-1	TRBD2	.	CASSPPRGASGASSYNEQFF	TGTGCCAGCAGCCCCCCCCGTGGGGCTAGCGGGGCGAGCTCCTACAATGAGCAGTTCTTC
TRBV4-2	TRBJ2-3	.	.	CASSQDRLPSTDTQYF	TGTGCCAGCAGCCAAGATCGACTACCCAGCACAGATACGCAGTATTTT
TRBV9	TRBJ2-2	TRBD2	.	CASSVLAGAYTGELFF	TGTGCCAGCAGCGTACTAGCGGGGGCCTACACCGGGGAGCTGTTTTTT
TRBV5-1	TRBJ2-3	.	once	CASSPDRFLTDTQYF	TGCGCCAGCAGCCCCGACAGGTTCCTCACAGATACGCAGTATTTT
TRBV9	TRBJ2-1	TRBD2	.	CASSALQRGTYNEQFF	TGTGCCAGCAGCGCCCTCCAGCGGGGTACTTACAATGAGCAGTTCTTC
TRBV5-4	TRBJ2-1	.	.	CASSLAVSSYNEQFF	TGTGCCAGCAGCCTTGCGGTAAGCTCCTACAATGAGCAGTTCTTC
TRBV4-3	TRBJ1-2	.	.	CASSQGVVLALQKGYTF	TGCGCCAGCAGCCAAGGGGTTGTGTTAGCCCTCCAGAAGGGCTACACCTTC
TRBV19	TRBJ1-5	.	.	CASSIDGGPNQPQHF	TGTGCCAGTAGTATAGACGGGGGACCCAATCAGCCCCAGCATTTT
TRBV5-1	TRBJ1-4	.	.	CASNDGANEKLFF	TGCGCCAGCAACGATGGAGCTAATGAAAAACTGTTTTTT
TRBV10-3	TRBJ1-5	.	.	CASRSGRGPANQPQHF	TGTGCCTCCCGCTCGGGCCGAGGGCCGGCTAATCAGCCCCAGCATTTT
TRBV5-1	TRBJ1-3	.	.	CASSPRGVPGNTIYF	TGCGCCAGCAGCCCGCGAGGAGTCCCTGGAAACACCATATATTTT
TRBV6-1	TRBJ1-2	.	.	CASSEALAGTYGYTF	TGTGCCAGCAGTGAAGCCCTGGCAGGCACCTATGGCTACACCTTC
TRBV27	TRBJ1-6	.	.	CASSLSRGLSSYNSPLHF	TGTGCCAGCAGTTTATCCAGGGGTCTCAGCTCCTATAATTCACCCCTCCACTTT
TRBV10-1	TRBJ1-2	TRBD1	.	CASPGQGNGYTF	TGCGCCAGCCCCGGACAGGGGAATGGCTACACCTTC
TRBV7-3	TRBJ1-3	TRBD1	.	CASSLLQGHTIYF	TGTGCCAGCAGCCTCCTACAGGGGCACACCATATATTTT
TRBV27	TRBJ1-5	.	.	CASMVQGSNQPQHF	TGTGCCAGCATGGTGCAGGGTAGCAATCAGCCCCAGCATTTT
TRBV7-3	TRBJ2-2	.	.	CASSPPGGNTGELFF	TGTGCCAGCAGCCCGCCCGGGGGGAACACCGGGGAGCTGTTTTTT
TRBV4-3	TRBJ1-4	.	.	CASSPRTVNEKLFF	TGCGCCAGCAGCCCCCGAACAGTAAATGAAAAACTGTTTTTT
TRBV7-8	TRBJ2-7	.	.	CASKQRQAYEQYF	TGTGCCAGCAAGCAAAGGCAGGCATACGAGCAGTACTTC
TRBV19	TRBJ2-7	TRBD1	.	CASSGRDRMPYEQYF	TGTGCCAGCAGCGGCCGGGACAGGATGCCCTACGAGCAGTACTTC
TRBV29-1	TRBJ2-1	.	.	CSVAQGSYNEQFF	TGCAGCGTCGCTCAGGGTTCGTACAATGAGCAGTTCTTC
TRBV13	TRBJ2-2	TRBD1	once	CASSHRGRNTGELFF	TGTGCCAGCAGCCACAGGGGAAGAAACACCGGGGAGCTGTTTTTT
TRBV2	TRBJ2-6	TRBD1	few	CASITGTGATGANVLTF	TGTGCCAGCATTACCGGGACAGGGGCGACTGGGGCCAACGTCCTGACTTTC
TRBV7-9	TRBJ1-1	TRBD1	.	CASSQGQGEAFF	TGTGCCAGCAGCCAGGGACAGGGTGAAGCTTTCTTT
TRBV7-2	TRBJ2-3	.	.	CASSPDGHRTDTQYF	TGTGCCAGCAGCCCTGACGGACACCGCACAGATACGCAGTATTTT
TRBV10-3	TRBJ2-1	.	.	CAIRLYNEQFF	TGTGCCATCAGACTATACAATGAGCAGTTCTTC